A single sample is the source of the 28 T cell receptor beta chains below, sequenced in a study of blood T cell repertoires in COVID-19. The data were produced by immunoSEQ multiplex PCR, yet TCRdb's version contains in-frame clones alone and is incomplete. This table holds some 230,000 clones, roughly 80% found once. The sequencing input was peripheral blood. Every receptor here comes from a woman aged 60 to 75 with acute or convalescent COVID-19.

The table lists this clone with a few counts. CDR3 DNA sequence: TGCAGTGCTAGTTTTCATGGGGGGGGCTACACCTTC. It codes for CSASFHGGGYTF. J is TRBJ1-2 and V is TRBV20-1; D perhaps matches TRBD1 (5 bases). Germline V gene lookup returns CDR1 DFQATT and CDR2 SNEGSKA (reference sequence). The length of the CDR3 is 12 residues. Trimming pared 3 bases from V and 8 bases from J, leaving 13 bases between.

The rearrangement joins TRBV11-2 to TRBJ1-3; 7 positions match TRBD1. The CDR3 consists of 16 residues. J gave up 0 bases and V 5 bases, and 7 bases lay outside the gene matches. Germline loops: CDR1 SGHAT, CDR2 FQNNGV. The DNA of the CDR3 is TGTGCCAGCAGCCCCTATGGACAGGTCTCTGGAAACACCATATATTTT. Protein product: CASSPYGQVSGNTIYF. The full variable domain, with the rest looked up from reference TRBV11-2 and TRBJ1-3, is EAGVAQSPRYKIIEKRQSVAFWCNPISGHATLYWYQQILGQGPKLLIQFQNNGVVDDSQLPKDRFSAERLKGVDSTLKIQPAKLEDSAVYLCASSPYGQVSGNTIYFGEGSWLTVV.

This clone was seen just once. The chain links TRBV30 to TRBJ2-7; tentatively, D is TRBD1 (6 bases). Germline loops: CDR1 GTSNPN, CDR2 SVGIG (reference sequence). The CDR3 extends over 13 amino acids. The V end lost 1 base, the J end lost 4 bases, and 11 bases lay between the germline ends. DNA of the CDR3: TGTGCCTGGAGTGGGGGGCACGTGTACGAGCAGTACTTC. Its protein is CAWSGGHVYEQYF.

The J gene is TRBJ2-2, the V gene TRBV3-1 (or the pseudogene TRBV3-2), with unresolved D. Between the trimmed V and J ends, which lost 1 base and 6 bases, there was a span of 3 bases. Germline CDR1 LGHDT, CDR2 YNNKEL (reference sequence). The CDR3 is made up of 12 amino acids. The DNA for the CDR3 is TGTGCCAGCAGCCAAGCCGCCGGGGAGCTGTTTTTT. Protein product: CASSQAAGELFF.

The gene calls are TRBV13 and TRBJ1-2, with a tentative D call TRBD1 (5 bases). This CDR3 is built from 14 residues. V lost 6 bases to trimming and J lost 3 bases, with 14 bases between them. Per germline, CDR1 PRHDT and CDR2 FYEKMQ (reference sequence). This CDR3 reads CASRITRTHYGYTF. Here the CDR3 DNA reads TGTGCCAGCAGGATTACTCGGACACACTATGGCTACACCTTC. The whole variable domain, filled in from reference TRBV13 and TRBJ1-2, reads AAGVIQSPRHLIKEKRETATLKCYPIPRHDTVYWYQQGPGQDPQFLISFYEKMQSDKGSIPDRFSAQQFSDYHSELNMSSLELGDSALYFCASRITRTHYGYTFGSGTRLTVV.

This chain connects TRBV30 to TRBJ2-3, with a tentative D call TRBD1 (5 bases). Per the germline V gene, CDR1 is GTSNPN and CDR2 is SVGIG (reference sequence). The CDR3 totals 13 residues. V was shortened by 0 bases and J by 4 bases, with 8 bases between the two germline ends. The CDR3 reads CAWSVNRPDTQYF. The DNA of the CDR3 is TGTGCCTGGAGTGTAAACAGGCCAGATACGCAGTATTTT.

The chain uses TRBV9 and TRBJ2-5; tentatively, D is TRBD1 (5 bases). Trimming left V 0 bases short and J 1 base short, with 10 bases between. Germline V CDR1 and CDR2: SGDLS, YYNGEE. This CDR3 spans 15 amino acids. This chain's CDR3 is CASSVGARVQETQYF. The CDR3 coding sequence is TGTGCCAGCAGCGTAGGAGCCAGGGTCCAAGAGACCCAGTACTTC.

This chain connects TRBV2 to TRBJ1-6; 7 bases match TRBD1. The CDR3 runs 17 residues. Per germline, CDR1 SNHLY and CDR2 FYNNEI. The junction had 8 bases not matched to a gene; V was cut back by 5 bases and J by 1 base. Here the CDR3 reads CASSRQGMGSYNSPLHF. The DNA for the CDR3 is TGTGCCAGCAGTCGACAGGGAATGGGGTCCTATAATTCACCCCTCCACTTT. Full variable domain (outside the CDR3, taken from reference TRBV2 and TRBJ1-6): EPEVTQTPSHQVTQMGQEVILRCVPISNHLYFYWYRQILGQKVEFLVSFYNNEISEKSEIFDDQFSVERPDGSNFTLKIRSTKLEDSAMYFCASSRQGMGSYNSPLHFGNGTRLTVT.

The J gene is TRBJ1-5, the V gene TRBV2, with D possibly being TRBD1 (6 bases). V was clipped by 8 bases and J by 9 bases, with 17 bases between them. CDR3 size: 13 residues. CDR1 is SNHLY and CDR2 is FYNNEI in the germline V gene. The CDR3 protein is CASLSGGGGPQHF. CDR3 nucleotide sequence: TGTGCCAGCCTATCTGGGGGAGGGGGGCCCCAGCATTTT.

The rearrangement links TRBV4-1 to TRBJ2-1; tentatively, D is TRBD1 (5 bases). Germline CDR1 reads MGHRA; CDR2 reads YSYEKL. The V gene lost 1 base and the J gene lost 10 bases, with 5 bases spanning the gap. This CDR3 region has 11 residues. The CDR3 DNA reads TGCGCCAGCAGCCAAGGACAGGAGCAGTTCTTC. Its translation: CASSQGQEQFF.

Concerning this clone itself: A junction end diverges from the germline sequence, so it may reflect a read error. This chain links TRBV3-1 (or the pseudogene TRBV3-2) with TRBJ1-2; TRBD1 matches at 9 bases. Germline CDR1 is LGHDT and CDR2 is YNNKEL (reference sequence). The CDR3 runs to 13 residues. CDR3 loop: CASSQKGRDRATF. The CDR3 DNA sequence: TGTGCCAGCAGCCAAAAAGGAAGGGACAGGGCCACATTC.

This clone was seen once. The chain is built from TRBV2 and TRBJ1-6, with D tentatively TRBD1 (5 bases). V was cut by 7 bases and J by 0 bases, with 13 bases left in between. This CDR3 spans 16 amino acids. Germline values: CDR1 SNHLY, CDR2 FYNNEI. The CDR3 DNA reads TGTGCCAGCACCTCCCAGGGTAACTCCTATAATTCACCCCTCCACTTT. It codes for CASTSQGNSYNSPLHF.

This clone appeared once. This sequence joins TRBV28 and TRBJ1-6, with 7 bases that match TRBD1. CDR1 MDHEN and CDR2 SYDVKM come from the germline V gene. J was trimmed by 9 bases and V by 6 bases; bases with no gene match: 8. The CDR3 is made up of 14 amino acids. The CDR3 coding sequence is TGTGCCAGCAGCGAGACAGGGAATCTTTCACCCCTCCACTTT. It translates to CASSETGNLSPLHF.

This chain connects TRBV12-5 to TRBJ2-7; TRBD2 is a possible D gene (6 bases). Trimming shortened V by 4 bases and J by 4 bases, and 17 bases separated the two germline ends. The CDR3 runs 15 residues. Germline values: CDR1 LGHNT, CDR2 FRNRAP. CDR3: CASGSLTSRAYEQYF. For the CDR3, the DNA is TGTGCTAGTGGTTCGCTCACTAGCCGAGCATACGAGCAGTACTTC. Based on the CDR3 plus reference TRBV12-5 and TRBJ2-7, the full variable domain is DARVTQTPRHKVTEMGQEVTMRCQPILGHNTVFWYRQTMMQGLELLAYFRNRAPLDDSGMPKDRFSAEMPDATLATLKIQPSEPRDSAVYFCASGSLTSRAYEQYFGPGTRLTVT.

The chain recombines TRBV30 with TRBJ1-2; D is unclear. Germline V lookup: CDR1 GTSNPN, CDR2 SVGIG (reference sequence). V lost 3 bases and J 4 bases, leaving 6 bases between the germline ends. This CDR3 comprises 11 residues. The CDR3 here is CAWRASYGYTF. The CDR3 bases are TGTGCCTGGAGAGCCTCCTATGGCTACACCTTC.

In this sample, this clone turned up once. The genes are TRBV7-9 and TRBJ2-5; TRBD1 might be the D (5 bases). The V gene's germline CDR1 is SEHNR and CDR2 FQNEAQ (reference sequence). This CDR3 has 15 amino acids. Trimming removed 1 base at V and 1 base at J, with 10 bases between. The CDR3 reads CASSLDQTAQETQYF. CDR3 nucleotides: TGTGCCAGCAGCTTAGACCAGACAGCCCAAGAGACCCAGTACTTC.

This clone has just one count. The J gene is TRBJ1-2, the V gene TRBV7-8; unclear D gene. CDR3 size: 13 residues. Germline values: CDR1 SGHVS, CDR2 FQNEAQ. V was clipped by 4 bases and J by 2 bases, with 8 bases between them. CDR3: CASSYAANYGYTF. CDR3 DNA: TGTGCCAGCAGCTACGCTGCGAACTATGGCTACACCTTC.

The rearrangement links TRBV11-3 to TRBJ2-1; 12 bases fit TRBD2. V gave up 5 bases and J gave up 1 base; unmatched junction bases: 9. Germline V gene lookup returns CDR1 SGHNT and CDR2 YENEEA. The CDR3 has 18 amino acids. This CDR3 reads CASSHTPLAGGSYNEQFF. CDR3 bases: TGTGCCAGCAGCCACACCCCACTAGCGGGGGGATCCTACAATGAGCAGTTCTTC.

The chain combines TRBV7-2 with TRBJ2-1, with 8 bases identical to TRBD2. Germline V lookup: CDR1 SGHTA, CDR2 FQGNSA. The CDR3 is made up of 15 amino acids. V was pared by 6 bases and J by 5 bases, with 9 bases of the junction left unmatched. The CDR3 loop is CASSNERGYNNEQFF. The CDR3 DNA reads as TGTGCCAGCAGTAACGAGCGGGGGTATAACAATGAGCAGTTCTTC.

The chain links TRBV10-1 to TRBJ2-7; 8 bases agree with TRBD2. The V and J ends lost 7 bases and 0 bases, in that order; junction bases with no gene match: 5. The CDR3 is 14 residues long. The germline gives CDR1 WNHNN, CDR2 SYGVQD (reference sequence). As DNA, the CDR3 is TGCGCCAGCAAACCGGGACTAGACTCCTACGAGCAGTACTTC. Amino acid sequence: CASKPGLDSYEQYF.

The V and J genes are TRBV6-2 or TRBV6-3 and TRBJ1-1, with 8 positions matching TRBD1. CDR3 size: 16 residues. Germline CDR1 reads MNHEY; CDR2 reads SVGEGT. Trimming at V came to 0 bases and at J to 0 bases, leaving 3 bases not matched to a gene. CDR3 nucleotides: TGTGCCAGCAGTTACTCCGGACAGGGCATGAACACTGAAGCTTTCTTT. This translates into CASSYSGQGMNTEAFF.

This chain connects TRBV15 to TRBJ2-7, with D perhaps TRBD1 (5 bases). The germline V and J ends were trimmed by 1 base and 3 bases, with 10 bases remaining between them. Germline V lookup: CDR1 LNHNV, CDR2 YYDKDF (reference sequence). CDR3 length equals 14 residues. CDR3 protein: CATSRAGAYYEQYF. In DNA, the CDR3 is TGTGCCACCAGCAGAGCTGGGGCCTACTACGAGCAGTACTTC.

The rearrangement joins TRBV7-2 to TRBJ2-7; 8 bases agree with TRBD1. V was clipped by 4 bases and J by 6 bases; unmatched bases: 11. Germline V gives CDR1 SGHTA, CDR2 FQGNSA. CDR3 length: 15 residues. CDR3 sequence reads: CASSSLGQGGSEQYF. The CDR3 DNA sequence: TGTGCCAGCAGCTCGCTAGGACAGGGTGGCTCCGAGCAGTACTTC.

The rearrangement joins TRBV20-1 to TRBJ1-1, with a tentative D call TRBD1 (6 bases). Germline values: CDR1 DFQATT, CDR2 SNEGSKA (reference sequence). This CDR3 comprises 13 residues. Deletions cut 3 bases from V and 7 bases from J, with 15 bases between. The CDR3 is CSASPTGYGEAFF. The DNA of the CDR3 is TGCAGTGCTAGTCCAACAGGGTATGGTGAAGCTTTCTTT.

This chain uses TRBV6-1 with TRBJ1-2; D perhaps matches TRBD1 (5 bases). Per the germline V gene, CDR1 is MNHNS and CDR2 is SASEGT. The V end was cut by 2 bases, the J end by 3 bases, with 7 bases between. The CDR3 covers 13 residues. The CDR3 loop is CASSESRDYGYTF. In nucleotides, the CDR3 is TGTGCCAGCAGTGAAAGCAGGGACTATGGCTACACCTTC.

The table lists this clone with a few counts. In nucleotides, the CDR3 is TGTGCCTGGAGTATTTCACTAATGAACACTGAAGCTTTCTTT. Amino acids: CAWSISLMNTEAFF. The V gene is TRBV30, the J gene TRBJ1-1; unclear D gene. V gave up 2 bases and J gave up 0 bases, with 10 bases separating them. This CDR3 spans 14 amino acids. The germline gives CDR1 GTSNPN, CDR2 SVGIG (reference sequence).

This clone was recorded only once. V gene TRBV7-9 combines with J gene TRBJ2-3; 9 nucleotides agree with TRBD1. In germline, CDR1 is SEHNR, CDR2 FQNEAQ (reference sequence). V lost 5 bases and J lost 2; bases outside the gene matches: 5. This CDR3 region has 15 residues. The CDR3 coding sequence is TGTGCCAGCAGCGTCGGGACAGGGCACACAGATACGCAGTATTTT. Its protein product is CASSVGTGHTDTQYF.

J is TRBJ2-2 and V is TRBV9, with D perhaps matching TRBD2 (5 bases). CDR3 length: 15 residues. Germline CDR1 SGDLS, CDR2 YYNGEE. V was pared by 2 bases and J by 3 bases, with 11 bases between. The CDR3: CASSVLALDTGELFF. The CDR3 DNA follows: TGTGCCAGCAGCGTTCTAGCCCTCGACACCGGGGAGCTGTTTTTT.